This T cell receptor (beta chain) was sequenced for a study of cytomegalovirus exposure and HLA in healthy donors. Turning to this clone: Its antigen remains unidentified.

Healthy bone marrow donors supplied every sample. Study-level points and caveats: Roughly uniform depth of sequencing across donors was assumed in presence/absence analyses.

PCR was performed using 60 Vbeta and 13 Jbeta primers. Sequencing used immunoSEQ multiplex PCR; TCRdb keeps in-frame clones, though not all of them. The data contain 120,000 or so clones, 70% to 85% of them seen just once; the ten biggest clones take up about 1.8%. V was shortened by 2 bases and J by 4 bases, with 11 bases between the two germline ends. The CDR3 runs 14 residues. Per germline, CDR1 SGHVS and CDR2 FQNEAQ. The chain couples TRBV7-8 to TRBJ1-1; perhaps TRBD1 as D (5 bases). Sequencing was done on a sample of PBMCs. The sequence came from a man younger than 30 in good health and CMV-seronegative. The CDR3 DNA reads as TGTGCCAGCAGCTTACCAGGAGGGGCCACTGAAGCTTTCTTT. As protein: CASSLPGGATEAFF.